A selection of T cell receptor beta chains follows, all from one sample in a study. In TCRdb, the RT-PCR reads were re-called with MiXCR into one record per CDR3 protein. The table records about 700,000 distinct CDR3 sequences, approximately 15% of them present only once. The sequenced sample consisted of memory CD4+ T cells from blood. The receptor set was obtained from a female donor in good health, serving as a healthy control. Each CDR3 is given with its conserved first and last residue. The D gene is left open where the match is weak. Rows may omit the clone size; those that give it use once, few, many or a size class.

v_gene	j_gene	d_gene	abundance	CDR3aa	CDR3nt
TRBV6-6	TRBJ1-1	NA	few	CASRRVAYTEAFF	TGTGCCAGCAGAAGGGTGGCCTACACTGAAGCTTTCTTT
TRBV10-3	TRBJ1-2	NA	NA	CAISEAEIDNYTF	TGTGCCATCAGTGAAGCGGAGATAGATAACTACACCTTC
TRBV14	TRBJ2-1	NA	NA	CASSQRGLGSNEQFF	TGTGCCAGCAGCCAACGGGGATTAGGTTCAAATGAGCAGTTCTTC
TRBV24-1	TRBJ2-1	NA	many	CATRGEGISYNEQFF	TGTGCCACCAGGGGGGAAGGGATCTCCTACAATGAGCAGTTCTTC
TRBV7-9	TRBJ2-1	TRBD2	few	CASSLGSTSGSENEQFF	TGTGCCAGCAGCTTGGGGTCGACTAGCGGGAGTGAGAATGAGCAGTTCTTC
TRBV9	TRBJ1-2	NA	NA	CASSAGVYGYTF	TGTGCCAGCAGCGCGGGAGTCTATGGCTACACCTTC
TRBV9	TRBJ2-1	NA	NA	CASSGDSSRPNEQFF	TGTGCCAGCAGCGGTGATTCTTCCCGGCCCAATGAGCAGTTCTTC
TRBV5-1	TRBJ2-5	TRBD2	few	CASSLSRSGRAQETQYF	TGCGCCAGCAGCTTGTCCCGTAGCGGGAGGGCCCAGGAGACCCAGTACTTC
TRBV20-1	TRBJ1-2	NA	NA	CSARERGPVIYTF	TGCAGTGCTAGAGAGAGGGGACCGGTGATTTACACCTTC
TRBV11-2	TRBJ2-7	TRBD2	many	CASSNLAGEYEQYF	TGTGCCAGCAGTAATCTAGCGGGAGAATACGAGCAGTACTTC
TRBV7-2	TRBJ1-4	NA	NA	CASSLGFITTNEKLFF	TGTGCCAGCAGCTTGGGCTTCATTACAACTAATGAAAAACTGTTTTTT
TRBV28	TRBJ2-6	NA	NA	CASKGRSSGANVLTF	TGTGCCAGTAAGGGACGGAGCTCTGGGGCCAACGTCCTGACTTTC
TRBV20-1	TRBJ1-1	NA	NA	CSARDLWRGDTEAFF	TGCAGTGCTAGAGATCTCTGGCGGGGAGACACTGAAGCTTTCTTT
TRBV20-1	TRBJ2-2	NA	many	CSATTHSTGELFF	TGCAGTGCCACGACTCACAGCACCGGGGAGCTGTTTTTT
TRBV12-3/TRBV12-4	TRBJ2-1	NA	few	CASSLRGEGGEQFF	TGTGCCAGCAGTTTACGGGGGGAGGGGGGTGAGCAGTTCTTC
TRBV15	TRBJ2-4	NA	many	CATSSPGQNLHSIQYF	TGTGCCACCAGCAGCCCGGGTCAAAATCTTCATAGCATTCAGTACTTC
TRBV20-1	TRBJ2-7	TRBD1	few	CSARSLGQHYEQYF	TGCAGTGCTAGGTCATTGGGACAGCACTACGAGCAGTACTTC
TRBV7-9	TRBJ1-3	NA	NA	CAGRAGAGSGNTIYF	TGTGCCGGCCGAGCTGGGGCCGGCTCTGGAAACACCATATATTTT